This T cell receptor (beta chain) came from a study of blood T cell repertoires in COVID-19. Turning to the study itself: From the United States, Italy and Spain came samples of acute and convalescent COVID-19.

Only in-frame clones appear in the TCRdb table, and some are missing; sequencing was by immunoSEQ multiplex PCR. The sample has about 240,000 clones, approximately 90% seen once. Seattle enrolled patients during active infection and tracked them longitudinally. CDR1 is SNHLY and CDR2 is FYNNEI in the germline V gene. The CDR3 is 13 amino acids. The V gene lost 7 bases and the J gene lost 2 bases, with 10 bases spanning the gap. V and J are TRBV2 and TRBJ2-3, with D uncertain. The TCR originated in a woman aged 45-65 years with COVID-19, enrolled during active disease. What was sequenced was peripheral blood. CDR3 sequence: CASIRRLTDTQYF. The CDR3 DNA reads TGTGCCAGCATACGTAGACTCACAGATACGCAGTATTTT.